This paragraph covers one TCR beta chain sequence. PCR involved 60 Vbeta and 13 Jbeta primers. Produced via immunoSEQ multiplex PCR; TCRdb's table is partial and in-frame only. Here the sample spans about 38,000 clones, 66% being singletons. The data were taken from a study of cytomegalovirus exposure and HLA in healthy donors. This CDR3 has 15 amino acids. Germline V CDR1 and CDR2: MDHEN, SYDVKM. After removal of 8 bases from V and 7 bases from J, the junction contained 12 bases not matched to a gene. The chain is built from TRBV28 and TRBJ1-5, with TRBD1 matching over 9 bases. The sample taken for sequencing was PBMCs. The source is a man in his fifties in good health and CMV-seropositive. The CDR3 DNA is TGTGCCAGCCATTCCGGGACAGGGCTTAGACAGCCCCAGCATTTT. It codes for CASHSGTGLRQPQHF.